Listed below are T cell receptor beta chains from one sample, sequenced in a study of beta chain features in type 1 diabetes. The assay was immunoSEQ multiplex PCR, and TCRdb's table has in-frame clones only and misses some. The repertoire holds 810,000 or so clones, about 17% seen once, with 0.023% in the top ten. The sequenced sample was naive CD4+ T cells from blood. Receptors were obtained from a woman aged 18-29 years in good health. The CDR3 runs from the conserved cysteine through the conserved F or W. The D gene is left open where the match is weak. Rows may omit the clone size; those that give it use once, few, many or a size class.

clone size: NA; J gene: TRBJ2-5; D gene: NA; V gene: TRBV28; CDR3 length: 11; CDR3 DNA: TGTGCCAGCAGTCTGGGAGAGACCCAGTACTTC; CDR3 protein: CASSLGETQYF
clone size: NA; J gene: TRBJ2-1; D gene: NA; V gene: TRBV15; CDR3 length: 16; CDR3 DNA: TGTGCCACCAGCAGAGACCTGCGGTTATCCTACAATGAGCAGTTCTTC; CDR3 protein: CATSRDLRLSYNEQFF
clone size: NA; J gene: TRBJ2-7; D gene: TRBD1; V gene: TRBV5-1; CDR3 length: 17; CDR3 DNA: TGCGCCAGCAGCTTGAGAGGGGGCACGACCGGAACCTACGAGCAGTACTTC; CDR3 protein: CASSLRGGTTGTYEQYF
clone size: NA; J gene: TRBJ1-3; D gene: NA; V gene: TRBV2; CDR3 length: 17; CDR3 DNA: TGTGCCAGCAGCGTAGACAGGAACCTCGGAGGGGTTAACACCATATATTTT; CDR3 protein: CASSVDRNLGGVNTIYF
clone size: few; J gene: TRBJ1-3; D gene: NA; V gene: TRBV7-9; CDR3 length: 16; CDR3 DNA: TGTGCCAGCAGTTCGATCCTTGGGTCCGCTGGAAACACCATATATTTT; CDR3 protein: CASSSILGSAGNTIYF
clone size: few; J gene: TRBJ2-7; D gene: NA; V gene: TRBV7-2; CDR3 length: 13; CDR3 DNA: TGTGCCAGCAGTAGACAGTCGTCCTACGAGCAGTACTTC; CDR3 protein: CASSRQSSYEQYF
clone size: NA; J gene: TRBJ2-6; D gene: NA; V gene: TRBV18; CDR3 length: 15; CDR3 DNA: TGTGCCAGCAGCAACCGGGCCCTCCTCGCCAACGTCCTGACTTTC; CDR3 protein: CASSNRALLANVLTF
clone size: NA; J gene: TRBJ2-3; D gene: NA; V gene: TRBV15; CDR3 length: 15; CDR3 DNA: TGTGCCACTAAAGTGCAGGGGTCCCTCACAGATACGCAGTATTTT; CDR3 protein: CATKVQGSLTDTQYF
clone size: few; J gene: TRBJ1-1; D gene: NA; V gene: TRBV11-2; CDR3 length: 13; CDR3 DNA: TGTGCCAGCAGCCTCGGTCAACCCACTGAAGCTTTCTTT; CDR3 protein: CASSLGQPTEAFF
clone size: NA; J gene: TRBJ2-7; D gene: TRBD2; V gene: TRBV6-5; CDR3 length: 15; CDR3 DNA: TGTGCCAGCAGTCGAGCGGGAGGAGGATCCTACGAGCAGTACTTC; CDR3 protein: CASSRAGGGSYEQYF
clone size: few; J gene: TRBJ2-1; D gene: NA; V gene: TRBV7-2; CDR3 length: 14; CDR3 DNA: TGTGCCAGCAGCTTAGGCGGCTCCTACAATGAGCAGTTCTTC; CDR3 protein: CASSLGGSYNEQFF
clone size: few; J gene: TRBJ1-1; D gene: NA; V gene: TRBV13; CDR3 length: 14; CDR3 DNA: TGTGCCAGCAGCTTAGTATCGGGAATCGCTGAAGCTTTCTTT; CDR3 protein: CASSLVSGIAEAFF
clone size: NA; J gene: TRBJ1-3; D gene: NA; V gene: TRBV21-1; CDR3 length: 16; CDR3 DNA: TGTGCCAGCAGCAAAGCAGGAGGGGGTATCGAAAACACCATATATTTT; CDR3 protein: CASSKAGGGIENTIYF
clone size: NA; J gene: TRBJ2-2; D gene: NA; V gene: TRBV28; CDR3 length: 16; CDR3 DNA: TGTGCCAGCAGTCCTGGGGGGGACACCAACACCGGGGAGCTGTTTTTT; CDR3 protein: CASSPGGDTNTGELFF
clone size: NA; J gene: TRBJ1-5; D gene: TRBD1; V gene: TRBV6-1; CDR3 length: 15; CDR3 DNA: TGTGCCAGCAGTGAAAGGGGGACAGTTTATCAGCCCCAGCATTTT; CDR3 protein: CASSERGTVYQPQHF